The 14 T cell receptor beta chains below come from one sample, sequenced in a study of blood T cell repertoires in COVID-19. TCRdb's copy holds only in-frame clones and misses some; the assay was immunoSEQ multiplex PCR. Of tens of thousands of clones in the sample, over 70% were seen once. The material sequenced was peripheral blood. These receptors all stem from a man aged 45-65 years with active COVID-19.

The rearrangement links TRBV5-8 to TRBJ1-6, with 9 bases fitting TRBD1. The CDR3 is made up of 15 amino acids. CDR1 is SGHTS and CDR2 is YDEGEE in the germline V gene. V shed 2 bases, J shed 11 bases, and the junction held 8 bases outside the gene matches. CDR3 sequence (DNA): TGTGCCAGCAGCTTAGCTGGGACAGGGTTGACACCCCTCCACTTT. Amino acids: CASSLAGTGLTPLHF.

Only one count was recorded for this clone. The V call is TRBV25-1, the J call TRBJ1-1; 9 bases line up with TRBD1. Germline CDR1 and CDR2: MGHDK and SYGVNS. The CDR3 spans 15 residues. V shed 3 bases and J 3 bases; nucleotides not matched to a gene: 5. CDR3 in DNA: TGTGCCAGCAGTGACCTCCGGACAGGGGACACTGAAGCTTTCTTT. It yields the protein CASSDLRTGDTEAFF.

This clone appeared once. J is TRBJ1-1 and V is TRBV7-9; tentatively, D is TRBD1 (5 bases). Germline V CDR1 and CDR2: SEHNR, FQNEAQ (reference sequence). V lost 4 bases, J lost 8 bases, and 11 bases lay in between. The CDR3 contains 12 residues. CDR3 in DNA: TGTGCCAGCAGCTCGAGACAGTTGGAAGCTTTCTTT. Protein sequence: CASSSRQLEAFF.

This clone was counted a single time. The chain carries TRBV5-1 and TRBJ2-1; 11 nucleotides align to TRBD2. Germline values: CDR1 SGHRS, CDR2 YFSETQ. V was clipped by 5 bases and J by 4 bases; unmatched bases: 14. The CDR3 contains 18 residues. CDR3 nucleotides: TGCGCCAGCAGTTTTAGGGCTTTGGGACTAGCGGTTTACAATGAGCAGTTCTTC. Its protein is CASSFRALGLAVYNEQFF.

The chain recombines TRBV30 with TRBJ2-3; TRBD2 is a possible D gene (6 bases). The length of the CDR3 is 16 residues. The germline CDR1 and CDR2 sequences are GTSNPN and SVGIG (reference sequence). V gave up 1 base and J gave up 2 bases, with 16 bases separating them. The CDR3 sequence: CAWSGLQGLTTDTQYF. The CDR3 nucleotides are TGTGCCTGGAGTGGCCTCCAAGGACTAACCACAGATACGCAGTATTTT.

The chain joins TRBV11-2 to TRBJ2-5; D gene ambiguous. The V end was cut by 3 bases, the J end by 0 bases, with 5 bases between. The CDR3 sequence is 13 residues long. Germline CDR1 SGHAT, CDR2 FQNNGV. As DNA, the CDR3 is TGTGCCAGCAGCTTCTCCCACCAAGAGACCCAGTACTTC. Translation gives CASSFSHQETQYF.

The rearrangement uses TRBV19 and TRBJ1-5; possibly TRBD1 for D (5 bases). V lost 3 bases to trimming and J lost 1 base, with 19 bases between them. The CDR3 is 18 residues long. Germline CDR1 reads LNHDA; CDR2 reads SQIVND (reference sequence). CDR3 nucleotides: TGTGCCAGTAGTATCCCTCTTAGGGGTAAGGGAAGCAATCAGCCCCAGCATTTT. Amino acids: CASSIPLRGKGSNQPQHF.

CDR3 in DNA: TGCGCCAGCAGCTCGTTTACCGGGACAGCCTACAATGAGCAGTTCTTC. This codes for CASSSFTGTAYNEQFF. The chain is built from TRBV5-1 and TRBJ2-1, with 7 bases lining up with TRBD1. Germline-derived CDR1 and CDR2 are SGHRS and YFSETQ. The trim removed 3 bases at V and 2 bases at J, leaving 8 bases unmatched. The CDR3 is 16 amino acids. The variable domain in full, completed from reference TRBV5-1 and TRBJ2-1, reads KAGVTQTPRYLIKTRGQQVTLSCSPISGHRSVSWYQQTPGQGLQFLFEYFSETQRNKGNFPGRFSGRQFSNSRSEMNVSTLELGDSALYLCASSSFTGTAYNEQFFGPGTRLTVL.

The chain joins TRBV18 to TRBJ1-5; no firm D call. Trimming took off 3 bases at V and 3 bases at J, with 6 bases between the two ends. This CDR3 has 13 residues. The germline V gene has CDR1 KGHSH and CDR2 LQKENI. The CDR3 DNA follows: TGTGCCAGCTCACCGGGCGTCAATCAGCCCCAGCATTTT. The encoded protein is CASSPGVNQPQHF.

This clone was seen just once. The junction departs from germline at one end; a sequencing error may be responsible. The V gene is TRBV28, the J gene TRBJ1-1, with TRBD1 as a possible D gene (6 bases). CDR3 size: 12 residues. The germline CDR1 and CDR2 sequences are MDHEN and SYDVKM. CDR3 in amino acids: CAGRGGNTEAFF. CDR3 nucleotides: TGTGCCGGCAGGGGAGGGAACACTGAAGCTTTCTTT.

The chain uses TRBV24-1 and TRBJ2-1; TRBD1 aligns across 8 bases. Germline trimming cut 2 bases from V and 9 bases from J; bases unmatched to any gene: 5. CDR3 length: 14 amino acids. Germline V gene data show CDR1 as KGHDR and CDR2 as SFDVKD. The DNA for the CDR3 is TGTGCCACCAGTGATTGGACCAGGGGGCTTGAGCAGTTCTTC. Residues: CATSDWTRGLEQFF.

V and J are TRBV4-1 and TRBJ1-6; D gene unclear. The ends were cut back, 1 base at V and 7 bases at J, with 17 bases in the middle. This CDR3 region has 17 residues. Germline V gene data show CDR1 as MGHRA and CDR2 as YSYEKL. CDR3 region: CASSQVRTLVLNSPLHF. The CDR3 coding sequence is TGCGCCAGCAGCCAAGTACGTACTTTGGTCTTAAATTCACCCCTCCACTTT.

The genes are TRBV3-1 (or the pseudogene TRBV3-2) and TRBJ1-4; D gene uncertain. The ends were cut back, 1 base at V and 5 bases at J, with 11 bases in the middle. The CDR3 has 15 residues. Per germline, CDR1 LGHDT and CDR2 YNNKEL (reference sequence). The CDR3 DNA reads as TGTGCCAGCAGCCAAGGGGAGACCTTCAATGAAAAACTGTTTTTT. As protein: CASSQGETFNEKLFF.

The chain employs TRBV9 and TRBJ2-3; D gene unclear. Trimming took off 1 base at V and 0 bases at J, with 9 bases between the two ends. The CDR3 covers 15 residues. Germline-derived CDR1 and CDR2 are SGDLS and YYNGEE. The CDR3 loop reads CASSVIPGSTDTQYF. CDR3 nucleotides: TGTGCCAGCAGCGTAATCCCCGGGAGCACAGATACGCAGTATTTT.